Shown below are 14 T cell receptor beta chains from a single sample sequenced in a study of human T cells and chemical hapten exposure. Attachment of unique molecular identifiers to individual cDNA molecules was performed in the library. TCRdb passed the reads through MiXCR, listing each CDR3 protein once. The sample has about 180 distinct CDR3 sequences, over 45% seen once. Documented treatment: therapeutic diphenylcyclopropenone sensitization with weekly scalp DPC. The material was whole blood, obtained before DPC sensitization or 2, 6, or about 24 weeks after (not recorded which). The origin of the receptors is an adult with alopecia areata. Some clones in this sample may be carry-over from other donors' samples. This table probably holds off-target reads from a library built for another chain.

V gene TRBV29-1 combines with J gene TRBJ2-5; 8 nucleotides line up with TRBD2. CDR1 is SQVTM, CDR2 ANQGSEA, per germline. V shed 6 bases, J shed 5 bases, and the junction held 14 bases outside the gene matches. The CDR3 extends over 15 amino acids. CDR3 in amino acids: CSVPTAQERGETQYF. The CDR3, as DNA: TGCAGCGTCCCTACAGCTCAGGAGCGGGGGGAGACCCAGTACTTC.

The chain combines TRBV7-2 with TRBJ2-1; D unclear. CDR1 and CDR2 (germline): SGHTA, FQGNSA. Trimming left V 3 bases short and J 5 bases short, with 5 bases between. The CDR3 is made up of 12 amino acids. This chain's CDR3 is CASSLTNNEQFF. CDR3 nucleotide sequence: TGTGCCAGCAGCTTGACGAACAATGAGCAGTTCTTC. Complete variable domain (other parts from reference TRBV7-2 and TRBJ2-1): GAGVSQSPSNKVTEKGKDVELRCDPISGHTALYWYRQSLGQGLEFLIYFQGNSAPDKSGLPSDRFSAERTGGSVSTLTIQRTQQEDSAVYLCASSLTNNEQFFGPGTRLTVL.

The chain links TRBV10-3 to TRBJ2-2, with TRBD1 as a possible D gene (5 bases). The CDR3 is 14 residues long. CDR1 and CDR2 from the germline V gene are ENHRY and SYGVKD. The V end was cut by 3 bases, the J end by 1 base, with 6 bases between. CDR3 sequence (DNA): TGTGCCATCAGTGATACAGGGAACACCGGGGAGCTGTTTTTT. It codes for CAISDTGNTGELFF.

The chain recombines TRBV6-2 or TRBV6-3 with TRBJ2-6; D gene uncertain. The germline V gene has CDR1 MNHEY and CDR2 SVGEGT. The CDR3 spans 14 residues. With 3 bases removed from V and 2 bases from J, the gap between germline ends came to 5 bases. The DNA for the CDR3 is TGTGCCAGCAGTTATGCCACTGGGGCCAACGTCCTGACTTTC. Translating gives CASSYATGANVLTF.

The rearrangement links TRBV6-1 to TRBJ1-1; 8 bases agree with TRBD1. V shed 6 bases and J 1 base; nucleotides not matched to a gene: 7. CDR3 size: 15 residues. In germline, CDR1 is MNHNS, CDR2 SASEGT. CDR3 amino acids: CASSLRDRRNTEAFF. Written as DNA, the CDR3 is TGTGCCAGCAGCCTAAGGGACAGGCGGAACACTGAAGCTTTCTTT.

In its sample, this clonotype was seen a few times. The chain is built from TRBV21-1 and TRBJ2-2; the table's D gene call, TRBD1, was not cross checked with the DNA. TRBV21-1 corresponds to a pseudogene. This CDR3 is built from 16 residues. The CDR3 DNA is TGTGCCAGCAGCAAAGGGGACAGGCGCGTTGAAGGGGAGCTGTTTTTT. Its translation is CASSKGDRRVEGELFF.

CDR3 sequence: CASSLGAGPTYNSPLHF. In DNA form, the CDR3 reads TGCGCCAGCAGTCTGGGGGCAGGACCCACCTATAATTCACCCCTCCACTTT. The J gene is TRBJ1-6, the V gene TRBV5-1; perhaps TRBD1 as D (6 bases). Germline CDR1 SGHRS, CDR2 YFSETQ. V was pared by 5 bases and J by 2 bases, with 17 bases between. This CDR3 contains 17 residues.

The chain has TRBV19 and TRBJ1-4; D is perhaps TRBD1 (5 bases). The CDR3 spans 15 residues. Germline CDR1 LNHDA, CDR2 SQIVND (reference sequence). Deletions cut 5 bases from V and 1 base from J, with 11 bases between. CDR3 residues: CASSSGHGTNEKLFF. For the CDR3, the DNA is TGTGCCAGTAGTTCAGGACACGGAACTAATGAAAAACTGTTTTTT.

The V call is TRBV6-2 or TRBV6-3, the J call TRBJ1-5; perhaps TRBD1 as D (6 bases). The germline V gene has CDR1 MNHEY and CDR2 SVGEGT. The CDR3 is 15 amino acids. V lost 4 bases and J lost 1, with 11 bases in between. Written as DNA, the CDR3 is TGTGCCAGCAGTTGGGTCAGGGGAAGCAATCAGCCCCAGCATTTT. Its translation: CASSWVRGSNQPQHF.

The chain uses TRBV9 and TRBJ2-7; 9 bases fit TRBD1. The CDR3 spans 15 residues. Germline lookup yields CDR1 SGDLS and CDR2 YYNGEE. V shed 3 bases, J shed 0 bases, and the junction held 4 bases outside the gene matches. CDR3 amino acids: CASSARTGASYEQYF. The CDR3 nucleotides are TGTGCCAGCAGCGCGCGGACAGGGGCCTCCTACGAGCAGTACTTC.

The count of this clonotype is one. The chain couples TRBV6-5 to TRBJ1-1, with 9 bases identical to TRBD1. Looked up from germline, CDR1 is MNHEY and CDR2 is SVGAGI. The V gene end was trimmed by 7 bases and the J gene end by 5 bases; junction bases not matched to a gene: 11. The CDR3 loop spans 15 amino acids. The CDR3 bases are TGTGCCAGCACTTTTGACACAGGGGGCTGGACTGAAGCTTTCTTT. This encodes CASTFDTGGWTEAFF.

J is TRBJ2-3 and V is TRBV5-6, with a tentative D call TRBD1 (6 bases). The CDR3 totals 14 residues. Trimming removed 3 bases from V and 3 bases from J, with 11 bases in between. Germline CDR1 is SGHDT and CDR2 is YYEEEE. DNA of the CDR3: TGTGCCAGCAGCTACCAGGGGATAACAGATACGCAGTATTTT. Translating gives CASSYQGITDTQYF.

V is TRBV5-1 and J is TRBJ2-1, with D maybe TRBD1 (5 bases). V gave up 2 bases and J gave up 6 bases, with 15 bases separating them. This CDR3 spans 15 amino acids. The germline V gene encodes CDR1 SGHRS and CDR2 YFSETQ. CDR3 sequence: CASSFIGQGVNEQFF. The CDR3 DNA sequence: TGCGCCAGCAGCTTTATAGGCCAGGGTGTCAATGAGCAGTTCTTC.

This clonotype was detected a few times. This rearrangement joins TRBV27 to TRBJ2-3; D is uncertain. V dropped 6 bases and J dropped 5 bases, with 15 bases sitting between them. Per germline, CDR1 MNHEY and CDR2 SMNVEV (reference sequence). CDR3 size: 14 residues. The CDR3 bases are TGTGCCAGCAGCTCCTTCCCCCGTAAAGATACGCAGTATTTT. It yields the protein CASSSFPRKDTQYF.